This T cell receptor beta chain was sequenced for a study of brain metastases from non-small cell lung cancer. Study-wide findings and caveats: Metastases had sparse T cells but largely shared repertoires with primaries. Compared with their matched primary tumors, roughly 60% of brain metastases showed expanded T-cell clones. Compared with primary tumors, brain metastases showed less T-cell infiltration.

Germline-derived CDR1 and CDR2 are SGHNT and YYREEE (reference sequence). The CDR3 length is 14 residues. V was trimmed by 0 bases and J by 18 bases, leaving 19 bases between them. The data were produced by immunoSEQ multiplex PCR, yet TCRdb's version contains in-frame clones alone and is incomplete. The top ten hold around 7.5% of the sample, which has about 3,300 clones, 78% seen once. This clone has a handful of counts. Its target is unknown. The sequence came from a donor at least 40 years old with non-small cell lung cancer. Sequencing was carried out using primary lung tumor tissue. The chain links TRBV5-4 to TRBJ1-6, with TRBD1 as a possible D gene (5 bases). This CDR3 is CASSLVPGAESSHF. CDR3 DNA: TGTGCCAGCAGCTTGGTCCCCGGGGCAGAATCATCCCACTTT.